The rows below give T cell receptor beta chains drawn from one sample of a study of blood T cell repertoires in COVID-19. Produced via immunoSEQ multiplex PCR; TCRdb's table is partial and in-frame only. The repertoire holds around 100,000 clones, with approximately 84% as singletons. The specimen was peripheral blood. These receptors originate from a human donor in a cohort sampled during active COVID-19. CDR3s include the opening cysteine and the closing phenylalanine or tryptophan. The size field is filled for only some rows; it gives once, few, many or a size class.

>-|TRBV12-3/TRBV12-4
CASRETSRTQYF
>-|TRBV6-6
CASSYQTNTGELFF
>-|TRBV4-1
CASSLRDSNSPLHF
>-|TRBV5-6
CASSLNRNNQPQHF
>-|TRBV18
CASSPRDRENSPLHF
>few|TRBV7-2
CASSLARQGGDGYTF
>-|TRBV25-1
CASTKRGGDNEQFF
>-|TRBV3-1/TRBV3-2
CASSLQSGSSGNTIYF
>-|TRBV2
CASSAPVQVKNEKLFF
>-|TRBV5-4
CASSLQGQNGYTF
>-|TRBV15
CATSSPYSLAGSDTQYF
>-|TRBV5-1
CASSLARTISPGANVLTF
>-|TRBV10-2
CASSGGQGWGYTF
>-|TRBV7-3
CASRQNEAGETEAFF
>-|TRBV7-9
CASSRDLDGYTF
>once|TRBV5-4
CASSRQGTQGYTF
>few|TRBV6-1
CASSERVIGGANEQFF
>-|TRBV6-2/TRBV6-3
CASSYGLGPGGGNQPQHF
>-|TRBV7-9
CASSPGAGSGYTF
>-|TRBV5-4
CASSWGGRGNTEAFF
>-|TRBV13
CASSHGQGSIQYF
>-|TRBV7-9
CASSSSVSSYNEQFF
>-|TRBV2
CASSTLVLAKGEQFF
>-|TRBV7-6
CASSLMLLQDNEQFF
>-|TRBV19
CASSITQASSTYGYTF
>-|TRBV5-1
CASSSLGQGRSPLHF
>-|TRBV7-9
CASSLAGTGPGYGYTF
>-|TRBV29-1
CSGVGLNTEAFF
>once|TRBV29-1
CSVEESQSGLMYNEQFF
>once|TRBV11-3
CASSLGQLNNYGYTF
>-|TRBV5-1
CASSLDPSQETQYF
>-|TRBV9
CASSGGDSYNSPLHF
>-|TRBV19
CASSIGTVGSNYGYTF
>few|TRBV11-3
CASSLMEQGSSPLHF
>-|TRBV5-1
CASSRLPGGYGYTF
>-|TRBV2
CASSEGRGSVNYGYTF
>-|TRBV6-2/TRBV6-3
CASSYSGTEGLYEQYF
>-|TRBV20-1
CSASADSLGQPQHF
>-|TRBV4-3
CASSQGQRAYEQYF
>-|TRBV9
CASSVGWEGFNEQFF
>-|TRBV3-1/TRBV3-2
CASTLGGGGHTEAFF
>-|TRBV5-1
CASSWTTSGREEQFF
>-|TRBV7-8
CASSLKQGSNQPQHF